The next 6 T cell receptor beta chains were all read from a single sample in a study of response to subunit inactivated influenza vaccine. TCRdb independently ran MiXCR on the RT-PCR reads; one entry per CDR3 protein. The sample consists of more than 450,000 distinct CDR3 sequences, around 8% of them appearing once. The sample in question was PBMCs from blood, obtained 23 months after vaccination. The receptors were sampled from a man in his fifties or sixties who received an inactivated influenza vaccine.

The CDR3 sequence is CASSLGTTPTSTDTQYF. CDR3 sequence (DNA): TGTGCCAGCAGTTTAGGGACAACCCCCACGAGCACAGATACGCAGTATTTT. The chain has TRBV27 and TRBJ2-3; a weak D match, TRBD1 (6 bases). Looked up from germline, CDR1 is MNHEY and CDR2 is SMNVEV (reference sequence). The V end lost 2 bases, the J end lost 0 bases, and 15 bases lay between the germline ends. The CDR3 has 17 amino acids.

This clonotype was counted only a few times. V and J are TRBV28 and TRBJ2-7; the match to TRBD1 covers 10 bases. Germline CDR1 reads MDHEN; CDR2 reads SYDVKM. The V segment lost 6 bases and the J segment 3 bases; nucleotides outside the gene matches: 8. The CDR3 covers 15 residues. For the CDR3, the DNA is TGTGCCAGCAGCTCCCTTGACAGGGGGCTCTACGAGCAGTACTTC. Translation gives CASSSLDRGLYEQYF.

The chain couples TRBV4-3 to TRBJ2-2; no definite D call. The CDR3 contains 15 residues. In germline, CDR1 is LGHNA, CDR2 YSLEER. V was cut by 0 bases and J by 5 bases, with 10 bases left in between. CDR3 in amino acids: CASSQDSSITGELFF. The CDR3 coding sequence is TGCGCCAGCAGCCAAGATTCATCTATTACCGGGGAGCTGTTTTTT.

The V gene is TRBV6-5, the J gene TRBJ1-1; D not certain. V was trimmed by 4 bases and J by 11 bases, leaving 17 bases between them. The germline V gene encodes CDR1 MNHEY and CDR2 SVGAGI. This CDR3 is 13 amino acids long. The CDR3: CASSFHLNMEAFF. For the CDR3, the DNA is TGTGCCAGCAGTTTCCACTTAAATATGGAGGCTTTCTTT.

This clonotype was recorded a few times. The rearrangement links TRBV20-1 to TRBJ2-1; D call uncertain. The V gene lost 2 bases and the J gene lost 6 bases, with 5 bases spanning the gap. Germline lookup yields CDR1 DFQATT and CDR2 SNEGSKA (reference sequence). The CDR3 is 11 residues long. CDR3 residues: CSARLVNEQFF. Written as DNA, the CDR3 is TGCAGTGCTAGACTAGTCAATGAGCAGTTCTTC.

This clonotype was counted ten times or more. The V call is TRBV20-1, the J call TRBJ2-1, with 9 bases aligning to TRBD1. This CDR3 has 14 amino acids. V lost 5 bases to trimming and J lost 3 bases; unmatched junction nucleotides: 5. Germline V CDR1 and CDR2: DFQATT, SNEGSKA (reference sequence). In DNA, the CDR3 is TGCAGTGCTCGACGGGACAGGGACTACAATGAGCAGTTCTTC. Amino acid sequence: CSARRDRDYNEQFF.